The clone carrying this TCR beta chain showed up many times. The antigen is not known. This sample is part of a study of T cells in Graves' hyperthyroidism and ophthalmopathy. Study background: Specimen type is peripheral blood, collected at initial diagnosis prior to any treatment. Study-wide points: The model forecast ophthalmopathy, anticipating it by a median roughly 6.3 months before onset. In simple terms, a model built on 13 V-J features told ophthalmopathy apart from stable hyperthyroidism.

This sample holds PBMCs from roughly 10 ml fresh peripheral blood. What was amplified from RNA transcripts were TCR beta CDR3 regions. First-round RT-PCR of the TCR CDR3 relied on the HTBI primer set. TCRdb ran MiXCR on the multiplex PCR reads and lists one entry per CDR3 protein. This sample has some 250,000 distinct CDR3 sequences, with roughly 15% found just once. The clonotype was recovered from a woman aged 45-65 years with Graves' hyperthyroidism that later progressed to Graves' ophthalmopathy. Sequenced input: blood.

The CDR3 DNA is TGTGCCAGCAATCGTTTTAGAAGCGTCTACGAGCAGTACTTC. Protein: CASNRFRSVYEQYF. The V gene is TRBV28, the J gene TRBJ2-7; D call uncertain. The CDR3 is made up of 14 amino acids. Germline-derived CDR1 and CDR2 are MDHEN and SYDVKM. The germline V and J ends were trimmed by 7 bases and 3 bases, with 16 bases remaining between them.